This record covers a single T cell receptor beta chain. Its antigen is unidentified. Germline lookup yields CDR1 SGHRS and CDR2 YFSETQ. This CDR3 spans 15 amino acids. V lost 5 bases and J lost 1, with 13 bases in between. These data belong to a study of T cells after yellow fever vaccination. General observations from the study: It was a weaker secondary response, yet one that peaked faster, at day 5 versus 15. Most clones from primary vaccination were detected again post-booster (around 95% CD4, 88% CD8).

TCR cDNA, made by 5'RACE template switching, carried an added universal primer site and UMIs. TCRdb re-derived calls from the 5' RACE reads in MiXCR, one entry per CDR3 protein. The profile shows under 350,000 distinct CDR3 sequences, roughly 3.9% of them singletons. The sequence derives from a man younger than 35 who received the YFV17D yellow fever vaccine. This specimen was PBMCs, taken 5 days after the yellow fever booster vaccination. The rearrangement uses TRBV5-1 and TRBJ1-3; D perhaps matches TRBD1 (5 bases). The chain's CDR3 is CASRLSAGSGNTIYF. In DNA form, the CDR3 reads TGCGCCAGCAGACTATCCGCAGGGTCTGGAAACACCATATATTTT.